The 31 T cell receptor beta chains below come from one sample, sequenced in a study of OX40 agonist ivuxolimab in advanced cancers. Libraries were prepared by immunoSEQ multiplex PCR; TCRdb keeps only in-frame clonotypes and omits some of them. The table records over 30,000 clones, 65% to 85% of them present only once. The sample here was CD4+ or CD8+ T cells sorted from blood, taken in a trial of the OX40 agonist ivuxolimab. These receptors all stem from an adult with an advanced solid tumor such as melanoma, head and neck, liver or kidney cancer.

V usage is TRBV5-1 and J usage is TRBJ1-5; D unresolved. Germline CDR1 and CDR2: SGHRS and YFSETQ. The CDR3 is made up of 15 amino acids. Trimming left V 1 base short and J 0 bases short, with 8 bases between. CDR3 DNA sequence: TGCGCCAGCAGCTTGTCCCCCTATAGCAATCAGCCCCAGCATTTT. It codes for CASSLSPYSNQPQHF.

Comment on this clone: Within the sample, other DNA sequences also encode this same CDR3. This chain joins TRBV7-7 and TRBJ2-5; TRBD2 is a possible D gene (5 bases). Germline V gene sequence: CDR1 SSHAT, CDR2 FNYEAQ (reference sequence). Trimming shortened V by 1 base and J by 4 bases, and 16 bases separated the two germline ends. There are 16 residues in the CDR3. CDR3: CASSLDGLWLGETQYF. CDR3 DNA: TGTGCCAGCAGCTTAGACGGACTGTGGCTTGGAGAGACCCAGTACTTC.

This rearrangement joins TRBV30 to TRBJ2-1; D is ambiguous. The germline V gene has CDR1 GTSNPN and CDR2 SVGIG (reference sequence). There are 11 residues in the CDR3. Deletions cut 5 bases from V and 4 bases from J, with 6 bases between. CDR3 DNA: TGTGCCTGGGACACATACAATGAGCAGTTCTTC. Protein sequence: CAWDTYNEQFF.

Concerning this clone itself: The sample holds other DNA sequences that translate to the same CDR3. The chain carries TRBV9 and TRBJ2-3; 10 bases agree with TRBD2. Germline trimming cut 3 bases from V and 4 bases from J; bases unmatched to any gene: 8. Germline CDR1 and CDR2: SGDLS and YYNGEE. The CDR3 extends over 16 amino acids. CDR3 DNA: TGTGCCAGCAGCGCGCAAGCGGGGGGGCCGGCAGATACGCAGTATTTT. Protein: CASSAQAGGPADTQYF.

CDR3 region: CASSEVVTWDYGYTF. The CDR3 DNA sequence: TGTGCCAGCAGTGAAGTGGTCACCTGGGACTATGGCTACACCTTC. J is TRBJ1-2 and V is TRBV6-1; no definite D call. Germline CDR1 is MNHNS and CDR2 is SASEGT. This CDR3 region has 15 residues. V lost 1 base and J 3 bases, leaving 12 bases between the germline ends.

The CDR3 DNA is TGTGCCAGCAGTTCCTCCCGAGGCGGGGAGCTGTTTTTT. Its protein is CASSSSRGGELFF. The V and J genes are TRBV28 and TRBJ2-2; D gene unclear. CDR3 size: 13 residues. From germline, CDR1 is MDHEN and CDR2 SYDVKM. Trimming shortened V by 4 bases and J by 7 bases, and 10 bases separated the two germline ends.

V gene TRBV10-3 combines with J gene TRBJ1-1; possible D gene TRBD1, 6 bases. Trimming shortened V by 7 bases and J by 9 bases, and 15 bases separated the two germline ends. Germline loops: CDR1 ENHRY, CDR2 SYGVKD. The CDR3 has 12 residues. The CDR3 region is CAITDDRFKAFF. As DNA, the CDR3 is TGTGCCATCACTGACGACAGGTTTAAAGCTTTCTTT.

The V call is TRBV9, the J call TRBJ2-3; 11 bases fit TRBD2. The junction had 1 base not matched to a gene; V was cut back by 0 bases and J by 4 bases. The CDR3 is 15 amino acids. Germline CDR1 reads SGDLS; CDR2 reads YYNGEE. The CDR3 region is CASSVGGLAADTQYF. CDR3 sequence (DNA): TGTGCCAGCAGCGTAGGGGGACTAGCGGCAGATACGCAGTATTTT.

The chain carries TRBV5-6 and TRBJ2-7, with 8 bases identical to TRBD2. The germline gives CDR1 SGHDT, CDR2 YYEEEE. V lost 0 bases, J lost 7 bases, and 6 bases stayed unmatched. The CDR3 covers 14 residues. Here the CDR3 reads CASSLAGRVWEQYF. The CDR3 DNA is TGTGCCAGCAGCTTGGCCGGGAGGGTTTGGGAGCAGTACTTC.

The chain is built from TRBV7-2 and TRBJ1-1, with unresolved D. V lost 5 bases, J lost 1 base, and 11 bases lay in between. CDR3 length: 14 amino acids. In germline, CDR1 is SGHTA, CDR2 FQGNSA. In nucleotides, the CDR3 is TGTGCCAGCAGCCTCACGTTAGGGAACACTGAAGCTTTCTTT. Its translation: CASSLTLGNTEAFF.

The chain has TRBV4-1 and TRBJ2-1; perhaps TRBD1 as D (6 bases). The germline gives CDR1 MGHRA, CDR2 YSYEKL. V lost 3 bases and J 10 bases, leaving 10 bases between the germline ends. The CDR3 covers 12 residues. CDR3 in amino acids: CASSQGAKEQFF. The CDR3 coding sequence is TGCGCCAGCAGCCAGGGGGCAAAAGAGCAGTTCTTC.

The chain uses TRBV7-3 and TRBJ2-3; D unresolved. The CDR3 covers 16 residues. With 3 bases removed from V and 0 bases from J, the gap between germline ends came to 13 bases. CDR1 and CDR2 from the germline V gene are SGHTA and FQGTGA. CDR3 in amino acids: CASSFQISASTDTQYF. CDR3 nucleotide sequence: TGTGCCAGCAGCTTTCAAATTAGTGCTAGCACAGATACGCAGTATTTT.

This rearrangement joins TRBV19 to TRBJ1-5; no clear D gene. Trimming pared 3 bases from V and 7 bases from J, leaving 10 bases between. This CDR3 contains 13 residues. The germline CDR1 and CDR2 sequences are LNHDA and SQIVND (reference sequence). DNA of the CDR3: TGTGCCAGTAGTATGGTAGGGCACCAGCCCCAGCATTTT. Its translation: CASSMVGHQPQHF.

The chain recombines TRBV4-3 with TRBJ2-2; perhaps TRBD2 as D (5 bases). The length of the CDR3 is 14 residues. Trimming stripped 1 base from V and 5 bases from J, with 8 bases between. Germline lookup yields CDR1 LGHNA and CDR2 YSLEER. CDR3 coding DNA: TGCGCCAGCAGCCAAGCGGGGTCGACCGGGGAGCTGTTTTTT. Translating gives CASSQAGSTGELFF.

This clone was observed once. This chain connects TRBV9 to TRBJ2-7; D is unclear. Germline CDR1 SGDLS, CDR2 YYNGEE. CDR3 length equals 16 residues. Trimming removed 3 bases from V and 2 bases from J, with 18 bases in between. CDR3 in amino acids: CASSAQGGVKTYEQYF. CDR3 coding DNA: TGTGCCAGCAGCGCCCAAGGCGGAGTGAAAACCTACGAGCAGTACTTC.

CDR3 amino acids: CASSLGRNNEQFF. The CDR3, as DNA: TGCGCCAGCAGCTTGGGGAGAAACAATGAGCAGTTCTTC. This chain joins TRBV5-1 and TRBJ2-1; D remains unclear. The CDR3 runs 13 residues. V was pared by 0 bases and J by 5 bases, with 6 bases between. Germline lookup yields CDR1 SGHRS and CDR2 YFSETQ. Using reference TRBV5-1 and TRBJ2-1 for the parts outside the CDR3, the full variable domain is KAGVTQTPRYLIKTRGQQVTLSCSPISGHRSVSWYQQTPGQGLQFLFEYFSETQRNKGNFPGRFSGRQFSNSRSEMNVSTLELGDSALYLCASSLGRNNEQFFGPGTRLTVL.

This clone was seen a few times. An end of the junction differs from the germline gene, which may be a read error. The chain carries TRBV4-2 and TRBJ1-4; possible D gene TRBD1, 5 bases. The CDR3 is 15 amino acids. The germline V gene encodes CDR1 LGHNA and CDR2 YNFKEQ. The CDR3 coding sequence is TGTGCCAGCAGCCAAGCTACCGGAGGGGCCCTTTGGCGGAATTTT. Amino acid sequence: CASSQATGGALWRNF.

In its sample, this clone was seen once. V is TRBV28 and J is TRBJ1-5; TRBD1 might be the D (6 bases). The CDR3 contains 18 residues. The V end lost 7 bases, the J end lost 1 base, and 23 bases lay between the germline ends. Germline V gene data show CDR1 as MDHEN and CDR2 as SYDVKM. The CDR3 DNA reads as TGTGCCAGCACCCTCAGGGGCCGATACATAGGGAGCAATCAGCCCCAGCATTTT. Protein: CASTLRGRYIGSNQPQHF.

This chain uses TRBV9 with TRBJ2-2; 11 nucleotides align to TRBD2. Germline assignment: CDR1 SGDLS and CDR2 YYNGEE. V was clipped by 4 bases and J by 7 bases; unmatched bases: 12. This CDR3 has 17 residues. CDR3 sequence: CASSPGLAGGAFGELFF. In DNA form, the CDR3 reads TGTGCCAGCAGCCCCGGTTTAGCGGGGGGGGCCTTCGGGGAGCTGTTTTTT.

The V call is TRBV7-6, the J call TRBJ1-3, with D maybe TRBD1 (6 bases). Germline V gives CDR1 SGHVS, CDR2 FNYEAQ. The V end was cut by 5 bases, the J end by 0 bases, with 17 bases between. This CDR3 comprises 17 residues. CDR3 region: CASSAERGSPSGNTIYF. The CDR3 coding sequence is TGTGCCAGCAGCGCCGAGAGGGGGTCCCCCTCTGGAAACACCATATATTTT.

V usage is TRBV6-4 and J usage is TRBJ2-3; TRBD2 aligns across 13 bases. J was trimmed by 3 bases and V by 5 bases; bases with no gene match: 2. Germline V CDR1 and CDR2: MRHNA, SNTAGT. The CDR3 contains 15 residues. CDR3 loop: CASSRTSGGTDTQYF. The CDR3 nucleotides read TGTGCCAGCAGTAGGACTAGCGGGGGTACAGATACGCAGTATTTT.

V usage is TRBV6-1 and J usage is TRBJ2-5; TRBD2 is a possible D gene (5 bases). This CDR3 is built from 14 residues. The V and J ends lost 7 bases and 0 bases respectively, with 12 bases between them. Germline CDR1 MNHNS, CDR2 SASEGT. The CDR3 here is CASTRVTNQETQYF. DNA for the CDR3: TGTGCCAGCACGAGGGTCACTAACCAAGAGACCCAGTACTTC.

V is TRBV29-1 and J is TRBJ1-1; a weak D match, TRBD1 (6 bases). The germline V gene encodes CDR1 SQVTM and CDR2 ANQGSEA. V shed 6 bases and J shed 2 bases, with 16 bases lying between them. The CDR3 has 14 amino acids. The CDR3 spells CSVPPWTENTEAFF. As DNA, the CDR3 is TGCAGCGTCCCCCCGTGGACAGAAAACACTGAAGCTTTCTTT. Drawing the rest from reference TRBV29-1 and TRBJ1-1, the complete variable domain is SAVISQKPSRDICQRGTSLTIQCQVDSQVTMMFWYRQQPGQSLTLIATANQGSEATYESGFVIDKFPISRPNLTFSTLTVSNMSPEDSSIYLCSVPPWTENTEAFFGQGTRLTVV.

This CDR3 is CASSFGPLGDKMNTEAFF. The CDR3 region has the DNA TGTGCCAGCAGCTTCGGCCCCTTGGGTGACAAGATGAACACTGAAGCTTTCTTT. The chain employs TRBV5-6 and TRBJ1-1; D remains ambiguous. Trimming took off 2 bases at V and 0 bases at J, with 20 bases between the two ends. This CDR3 has 18 amino acids. Germline V lookup: CDR1 SGHDT, CDR2 YYEEEE.

V is TRBV30 and J is TRBJ2-7, with TRBD1 identical over 9 bases. CDR1 GTSNPN and CDR2 SVGIG come from the germline V gene (reference sequence). There are 14 residues in the CDR3. The J segment lost 2 bases and the V segment lost 2 bases, leaving 4 bases of the junction unmatched. CDR3 sequence reads: CAWSTGTGTYEQYF. CDR3 nucleotides: TGTGCCTGGAGTACCGGGACAGGGACCTACGAGCAGTACTTC.

The chain joins TRBV4-2 to TRBJ1-3; 8 bases are shared with TRBD1. V was clipped by 0 bases and J by 4 bases; unmatched bases: 5. There are 16 residues in the CDR3. Germline V gene lookup returns CDR1 LGHNA and CDR2 YNFKEQ. CDR3 protein: CASSQDRTGYGNTIYF. CDR3 bases: TGTGCCAGCAGCCAAGACCGGACAGGGTACGGAAACACCATATATTTT.

This chain uses TRBV5-1 with TRBJ2-1; no definite D call. Per the germline V gene, CDR1 is SGHRS and CDR2 is YFSETQ. V dropped 2 bases and J dropped 8 bases, with 8 bases sitting between them. The CDR3 extends over 12 amino acids. The CDR3 here is CASSFIGHEQFF. The DNA for the CDR3 is TGCGCCAGCAGCTTCATAGGGCATGAGCAGTTCTTC.

There are a few counts of this clone. V is TRBV19 and J is TRBJ1-1; D is ambiguous. CDR3 length: 14 amino acids. Germline CDR1 LNHDA, CDR2 SQIVND (reference sequence). V lost 6 bases to trimming and J lost 0 bases, with 11 bases between them. CDR3 sequence: CASRFMGMNTEAFF. DNA of the CDR3: TGTGCCAGTAGATTCATGGGGATGAACACTGAAGCTTTCTTT.

J is TRBJ2-3 and V is TRBV4-2; D gene unclear. Trimming cost V 0 bases and J 2 bases, with 12 bases left between them. The CDR3 consists of 16 residues. The germline V gene has CDR1 LGHNA and CDR2 YNFKEQ. The CDR3 sequence: CASSQEELVPTDTQYF. CDR3 in DNA: TGTGCCAGCAGCCAAGAGGAACTGGTCCCCACAGATACGCAGTATTTT.

This clone has ten or more counts. The J gene is TRBJ1-3, the V gene TRBV30, with no clear D. Trimming cost V 4 bases and J 3 bases, with 13 bases left between them. The CDR3 loop spans 14 amino acids. Per the germline V gene, CDR1 is GTSNPN and CDR2 is SVGIG (reference sequence). The chain's CDR3 is CAWMGSGRGNTIYF. The CDR3 DNA reads TGTGCCTGGATGGGCTCCGGACGTGGAAACACCATATATTTT.

This clone has only one observation. The chain uses TRBV4-1 and TRBJ2-1, with 7 bases fitting TRBD2. The CDR3 is 15 amino acids. Germline CDR1 and CDR2: MGHRA and YSYEKL. After removal of 1 base from V and 2 bases from J, the junction contained 2 bases not matched to a gene. CDR3 amino acids: CASSQAGTTYNEQFF. As DNA, the CDR3 is TGCGCCAGCAGCCAAGCCGGGACTACCTACAATGAGCAGTTCTTC.